Described below is a single T cell receptor beta chain sequence and its context. Germline lookup yields CDR1 SNHLY and CDR2 FYNNEI. The CDR3 covers 13 residues. Trimming at V came to 10 bases and at J to 2 bases, leaving 7 bases not matched to a gene. This record comes from a study of blood T cell repertoires in COVID-19. Clinical histories supplied by participants themselves formed the basis of cohort assignment. TCRdb's table, derived via immunoSEQ multiplex PCR, lists solely in-frame clones and lacks some. The sample lists around 150,000 clones, approximately 80% occurring once. Sequencing used PBMCs or T cells enriched from blood (not recorded which). The source of this sequence is a middle-aged man who had recovered from COVID-19. This chain joins TRBV2 and TRBJ1-2; TRBD1 agrees at 7 bases. The CDR3 bases are TGTGCCACCAATAAACAGGGGAACTATGGCTACACCTTC. It specifies CATNKQGNYGYTF.